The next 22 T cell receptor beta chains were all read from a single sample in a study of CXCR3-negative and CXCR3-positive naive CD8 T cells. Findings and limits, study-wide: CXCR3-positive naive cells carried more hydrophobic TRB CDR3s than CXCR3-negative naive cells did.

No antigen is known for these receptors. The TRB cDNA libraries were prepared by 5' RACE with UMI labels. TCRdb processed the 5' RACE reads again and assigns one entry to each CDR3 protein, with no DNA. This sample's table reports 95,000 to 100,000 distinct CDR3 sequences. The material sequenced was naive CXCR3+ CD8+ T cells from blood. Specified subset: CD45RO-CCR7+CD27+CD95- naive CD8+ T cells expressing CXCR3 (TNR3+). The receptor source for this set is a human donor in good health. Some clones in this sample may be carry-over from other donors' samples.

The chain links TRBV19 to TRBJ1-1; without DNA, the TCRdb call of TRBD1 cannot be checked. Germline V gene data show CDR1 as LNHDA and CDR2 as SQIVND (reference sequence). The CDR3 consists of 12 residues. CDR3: CAGSYRGTEAFF.

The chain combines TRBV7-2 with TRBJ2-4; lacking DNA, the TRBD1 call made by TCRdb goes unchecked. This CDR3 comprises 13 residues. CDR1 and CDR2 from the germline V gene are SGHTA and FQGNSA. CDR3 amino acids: CASSSPVENIQYF.

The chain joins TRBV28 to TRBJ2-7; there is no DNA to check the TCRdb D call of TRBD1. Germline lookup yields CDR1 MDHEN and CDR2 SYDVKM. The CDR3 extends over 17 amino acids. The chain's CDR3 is CASSSLDPRGPPYEQYF.

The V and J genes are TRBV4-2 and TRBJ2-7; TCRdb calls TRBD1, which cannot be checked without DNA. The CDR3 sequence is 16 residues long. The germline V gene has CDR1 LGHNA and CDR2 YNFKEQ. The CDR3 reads CASSKAQGGGVYEQYF.

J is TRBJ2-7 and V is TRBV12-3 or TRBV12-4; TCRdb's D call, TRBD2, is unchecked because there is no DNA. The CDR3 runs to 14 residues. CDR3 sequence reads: CASSLGLVNYEQYF.

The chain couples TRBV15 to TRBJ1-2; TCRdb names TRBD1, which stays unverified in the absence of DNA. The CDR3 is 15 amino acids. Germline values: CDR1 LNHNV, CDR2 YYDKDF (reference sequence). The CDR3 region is CATSTPTGGKYGHTF.

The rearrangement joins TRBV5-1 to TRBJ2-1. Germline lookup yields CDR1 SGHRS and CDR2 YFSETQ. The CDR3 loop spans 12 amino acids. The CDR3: CASSLEGNEQFF.

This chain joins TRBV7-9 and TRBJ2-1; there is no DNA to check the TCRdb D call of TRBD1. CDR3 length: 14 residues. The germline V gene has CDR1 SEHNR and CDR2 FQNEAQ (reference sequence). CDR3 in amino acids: CASSPGHLYNEQFF.

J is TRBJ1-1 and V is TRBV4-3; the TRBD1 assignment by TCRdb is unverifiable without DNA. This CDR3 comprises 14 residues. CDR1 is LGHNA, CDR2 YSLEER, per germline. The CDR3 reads CASSQQGFSTEAFF.

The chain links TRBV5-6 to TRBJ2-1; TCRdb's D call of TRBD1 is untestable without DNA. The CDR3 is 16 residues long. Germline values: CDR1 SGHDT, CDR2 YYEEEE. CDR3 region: CASRTRADSLYNEQFF.

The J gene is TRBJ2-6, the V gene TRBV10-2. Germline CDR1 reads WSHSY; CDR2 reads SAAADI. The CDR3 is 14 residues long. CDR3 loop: CASSIYSGANVLTF.

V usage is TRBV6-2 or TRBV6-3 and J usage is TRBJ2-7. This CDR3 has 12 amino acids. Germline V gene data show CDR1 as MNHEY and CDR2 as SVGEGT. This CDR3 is CASSRLSYEQYF.

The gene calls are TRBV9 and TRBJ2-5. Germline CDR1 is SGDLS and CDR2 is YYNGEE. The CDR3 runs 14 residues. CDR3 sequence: CASSVVQGTETQYF.

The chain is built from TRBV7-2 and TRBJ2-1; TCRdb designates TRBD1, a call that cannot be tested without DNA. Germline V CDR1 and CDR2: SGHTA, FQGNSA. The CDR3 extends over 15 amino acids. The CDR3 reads CASNGQGYSWNEQFF.

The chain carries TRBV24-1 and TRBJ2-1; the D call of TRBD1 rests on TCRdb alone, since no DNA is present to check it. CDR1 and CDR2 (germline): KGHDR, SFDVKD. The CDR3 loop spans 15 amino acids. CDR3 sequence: CATSEARGGYNEQFF.

CDR3 amino acids: CASSSNPGQPVNTEAFF. The chain carries TRBV2 and TRBJ1-1; no DNA is available, so the TRBD1 call from TCRdb remains unchecked. This CDR3 has 17 amino acids. The germline gives CDR1 SNHLY, CDR2 FYNNEI.

The CDR3 spells CASSSVDWYEQFF. This chain links TRBV6-2 or TRBV6-3 with TRBJ2-1. Germline values: CDR1 MNHEY, CDR2 SVGEGT. The CDR3 sequence is 13 residues long.

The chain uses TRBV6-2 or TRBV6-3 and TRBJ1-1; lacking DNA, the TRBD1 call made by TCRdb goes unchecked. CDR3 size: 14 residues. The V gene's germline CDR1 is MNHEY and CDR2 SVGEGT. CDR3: CASSYPGKDTEAFF.

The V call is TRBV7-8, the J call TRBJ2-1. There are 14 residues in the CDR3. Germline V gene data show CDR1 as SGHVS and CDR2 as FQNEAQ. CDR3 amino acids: CASSSLLDDYEQFF.

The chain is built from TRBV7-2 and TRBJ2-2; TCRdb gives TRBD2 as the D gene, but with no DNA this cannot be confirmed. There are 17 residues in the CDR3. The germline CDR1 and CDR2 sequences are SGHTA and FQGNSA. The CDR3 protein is CASSFEVEGPTAGELFF.

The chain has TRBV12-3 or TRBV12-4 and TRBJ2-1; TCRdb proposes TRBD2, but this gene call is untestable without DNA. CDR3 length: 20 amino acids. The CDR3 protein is CASRQPGGSGRGPFLNEQFF.

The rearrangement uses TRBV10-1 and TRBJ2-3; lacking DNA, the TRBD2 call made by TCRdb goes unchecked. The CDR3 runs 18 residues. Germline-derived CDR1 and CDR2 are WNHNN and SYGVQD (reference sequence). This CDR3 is CASSESPILVTGPDTQYF.